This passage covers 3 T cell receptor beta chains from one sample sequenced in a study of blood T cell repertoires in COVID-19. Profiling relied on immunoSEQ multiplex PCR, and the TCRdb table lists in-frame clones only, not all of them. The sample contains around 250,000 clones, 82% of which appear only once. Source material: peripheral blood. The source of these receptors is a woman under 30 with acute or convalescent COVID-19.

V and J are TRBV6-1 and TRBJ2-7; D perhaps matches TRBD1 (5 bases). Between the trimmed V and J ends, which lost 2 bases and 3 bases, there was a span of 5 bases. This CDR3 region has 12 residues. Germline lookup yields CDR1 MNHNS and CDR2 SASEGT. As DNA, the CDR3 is TGTGCCAGCAGTGAACAGGGCTACGAGCAGTACTTC. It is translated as CASSEQGYEQYF.

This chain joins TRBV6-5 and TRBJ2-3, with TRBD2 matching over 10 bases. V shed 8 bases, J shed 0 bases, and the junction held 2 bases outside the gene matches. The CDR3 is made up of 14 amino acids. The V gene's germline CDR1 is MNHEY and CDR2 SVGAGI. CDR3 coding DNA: TGTGCCAGCGCGACTAGCGGGAGCACAGATACGCAGTATTTT. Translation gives CASATSGSTDTQYF.

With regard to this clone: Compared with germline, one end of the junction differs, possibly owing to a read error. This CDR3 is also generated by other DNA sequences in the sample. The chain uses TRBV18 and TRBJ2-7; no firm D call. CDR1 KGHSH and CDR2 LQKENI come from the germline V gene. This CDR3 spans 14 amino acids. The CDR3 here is CASSPPSNPYEQYF. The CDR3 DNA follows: TGTGCCAGTTCACCACCGAGCAATCCCTACGAGCAGTACTTC.